This passage covers 22 T cell receptor beta chains from one sample sequenced in a study of monozygotic twins with inflammatory bowel disease. Each CDR3 protein gets one entry in TCRdb, which reprocessed the 5' RACE reads and gives no DNA. The table for this sample gives around 150,000 distinct CDR3 sequences. Input material: blood. Every receptor here comes from a human donor with ulcerative colitis or Crohn's disease, or a healthy co-twin of an affected twin (not recorded which).

This rearrangement joins TRBV20-1 to TRBJ1-1. CDR3 size: 14 residues. Germline V lookup: CDR1 DFQATT, CDR2 SNEGSKA (reference sequence). This CDR3 is CSASLGDLRTEAFF.

The chain employs TRBV6-1 and TRBJ2-2; TCRdb proposes TRBD2, but this gene call is untestable without DNA. The CDR3 sequence is 14 residues long. Germline V gene sequence: CDR1 MNHNS, CDR2 SASEGT. The CDR3 protein is CATRLAGSTGELFF.

This CDR3 reads CASSTQGTGTEAFF. V usage is TRBV7-2 and J usage is TRBJ1-1; without DNA, the TCRdb call of TRBD1 cannot be checked. The CDR3 consists of 14 residues. Germline V gene data show CDR1 as SGHTA and CDR2 as FQGNSA. Using reference TRBV7-2 and TRBJ1-1 for the parts outside the CDR3, the full variable domain is GAGVSQSPSNKVTEKGKDVELRCDPISGHTALYWYRQSLGQGLEFLIYFQGNSAPDKSGLPSDRFSAERTGGSVSTLTIQRTQQEDSAVYLCASSTQGTGTEAFFGQGTRLTVV.

V and J are TRBV29-1 and TRBJ2-3; TCRdb calls TRBD2, which cannot be checked without DNA. This CDR3 has 14 amino acids. The germline gives CDR1 SQVTM, CDR2 ANQGSEA. The CDR3 here is CSVFPLAVGDTQYF.

V is TRBV7-9 and J is TRBJ2-2; checking the TCRdb D call of TRBD1 is not possible without DNA. The CDR3 consists of 15 residues. Germline CDR1 SEHNR, CDR2 FQNEAQ (reference sequence). This chain's CDR3 is CASSLWDRVTGELFF.

V gene TRBV6-2 or TRBV6-3 combines with J gene TRBJ2-7. The CDR3 covers 15 residues. Germline V lookup: CDR1 MNHEY, CDR2 SVGEGT. CDR3 residues: CASSYSPGEPYEQYF.

The V gene is TRBV3-1, the J gene TRBJ2-3; there is no DNA to check the TCRdb D call of TRBD2. CDR3 size: 17 residues. The germline CDR1 and CDR2 sequences are LGHDT and YNNKEL (reference sequence). CDR3 residues: CASSQDWAGAFTDTQYF.

The chain combines TRBV4-3 with TRBJ2-1; TCRdb's D gene call, TRBD2, goes unchecked for lack of DNA. Germline CDR1 LGHNA, CDR2 YSLEER. The CDR3 contains 17 residues. The CDR3 sequence is CACSQASGLARHNEQFF.

The V gene is TRBV20-1, the J gene TRBJ2-7; TCRdb proposes TRBD1, but this gene call is untestable without DNA. CDR1 and CDR2 (germline): DFQATT, SNEGSKA (reference sequence). The CDR3 length is 15 residues. This chain's CDR3 is CSARFGGAGHYEQYF.

The chain combines TRBV18 with TRBJ2-7. This CDR3 comprises 13 residues. The germline CDR1 and CDR2 sequences are KGHSH and LQKENI. The CDR3 here is CASSPLGTYEQYF.

V gene TRBV7-8 combines with J gene TRBJ2-7; with no DNA, the TCRdb D assignment of TRBD2 cannot be verified. This CDR3 is built from 16 residues. The germline gives CDR1 SGHVS, CDR2 FQNEAQ. CDR3 loop: CASSLESSGSSYEQYF.

The genes are TRBV5-4 and TRBJ2-1; the D call of TRBD1 rests on TCRdb alone, since no DNA is present to check it. Germline V gives CDR1 SGHNT, CDR2 YYREEE (reference sequence). CDR3 length: 15 amino acids. This CDR3 reads CASNQRDRAGDEQFF.

The chain is built from TRBV2 and TRBJ2-7; TCRdb reports TRBD2, a call that lacks DNA to check it against. The germline gives CDR1 SNHLY, CDR2 FYNNEI. The CDR3 has 14 amino acids. The CDR3 protein is CASSERSDTYEQYF. The full variable domain, its missing parts supplied by reference TRBV2 and TRBJ2-7, is EPEVTQTPSHQVTQMGQEVILRCVPISNHLYFYWYRQILGQKVEFLVSFYNNEISEKSEIFDDQFSVERPDGSNFTLKIRSTKLEDSAMYFCASSERSDTYEQYFGPGTRLTVT.

This chain connects TRBV5-1 to TRBJ2-7; TCRdb selects TRBD2, and the lack of DNA leaves this call unchecked. Germline-derived CDR1 and CDR2 are SGHRS and YFSETQ. This CDR3 is 12 amino acids long. CDR3 sequence: CASSPDYGEQYF.

The CDR3 region is CASSLSPVSGTDTQYF. V usage is TRBV11-2 and J usage is TRBJ2-3. Germline CDR1 SGHAT, CDR2 FQNNGV. The CDR3 runs 16 residues. Variable domain in full (rest from reference TRBV11-2 and TRBJ2-3): EAGVAQSPRYKIIEKRQSVAFWCNPISGHATLYWYQQILGQGPKLLIQFQNNGVVDDSQLPKDRFSAERLKGVDSTLKIQPAKLEDSAVYLCASSLSPVSGTDTQYFGPGTRLTVL.

This rearrangement joins TRBV7-2 to TRBJ2-1; without DNA, the TCRdb call of TRBD2 cannot be checked. This CDR3 has 17 residues. In germline, CDR1 is SGHTA, CDR2 FQGNSA. The CDR3 loop is CASSLDYMASGRAEQFF.

The rearrangement joins TRBV12-5 to TRBJ1-1; TCRdb names TRBD1, which stays unverified in the absence of DNA. CDR1 and CDR2 from the germline V gene are LGHNT and FRNRAP. The CDR3 length is 13 residues. Here the CDR3 reads CASGGGGSTEAFF.

The gene calls are TRBV7-2 and TRBJ2-7; TCRdb's D call of TRBD1 is untestable without DNA. This CDR3 region has 17 residues. Germline CDR1 is SGHTA and CDR2 is FQGNSA. CDR3 sequence reads: CASSLAPGGGFAYEQYF.

The chain uses TRBV5-1 and TRBJ2-2. The CDR3 sequence is 14 residues long. CDR1 is SGHRS, CDR2 YFSETQ, per germline. The CDR3 spells CASSLVSNTGELFF.

The chain is built from TRBV15 and TRBJ1-1; there is no DNA to check the TCRdb D call of TRBD1. In germline, CDR1 is LNHNV, CDR2 YYDKDF (reference sequence). The CDR3 is made up of 16 amino acids. The CDR3 loop is CATSRDVKGENTEAFF.

The chain carries TRBV29-1 and TRBJ2-1; the D call from TCRdb, TRBD2, cannot be confirmed without DNA. This CDR3 region has 16 residues. CDR1 is SQVTM and CDR2 is ANQGSEA in the germline V gene. Here the CDR3 reads CSVESFLAGENNEQFF.

The V and J genes are TRBV7-3 and TRBJ2-6; the D call from TCRdb, TRBD2, cannot be confirmed without DNA. Germline V gene lookup returns CDR1 SGHTA and CDR2 FQGTGA. CDR3 length: 14 amino acids. CDR3 protein: CASSFAGGANVLTF.